This entry features one TCR beta chain sequence. Its antigen is as yet unknown. The data are from a study of cytomegalovirus exposure and HLA in healthy donors. Study at large: T cells numbering around 180 million yielded some 120 million unique TCR beta sequences in an earlier analysis.

The primer mix had 60 Vbeta and 13 Jbeta primers. This table comes from immunoSEQ multiplex PCR, and its TCRdb copy is limited to in-frame clones, with some not included. Counted here are just under 95,000 clones, over 75% occurring once; the ten biggest clones make up approximately 7.4%. Overall study findings and caveats: About 90% or about 30% of the time was how often most TCR beta V segments were productive, according to an earlier analysis.

The sample comprised PBMCs. This TCR was sampled from a middle-aged man in good health and CMV-seropositive.

DNA of the CDR3: TGTGCCAGCAGGTCCGGGACACTGAACACTGAAGCTTTCTTT. This gives the protein CASRSGTLNTEAFF. The chain employs TRBV28 and TRBJ1-1; maybe TRBD1 (6 bases). CDR3 length: 14 residues. Trimming removed 6 bases from V and 0 bases from J, with 11 bases in between. Germline V gene data show CDR1 as MDHEN and CDR2 as SYDVKM.